These 3 T cell receptor beta chains were sequenced from one sample in a study of cytomegalovirus exposure and HLA in healthy donors. 13 Jbeta primers and 60 Vbeta primers were used for the PCR. Method: immunoSEQ multiplex PCR; TCRdb's copy keeps in-frame clones and lacks some. The data show about 180,000 clones, around 80% seen once. The sample was PBMCs. The receptors originated from a man between 18 and 35 years old in good health and CMV-seronegative.

V gene TRBV30 combines with J gene TRBJ2-2; 8 bases are a match to TRBD2. J lost 2 bases, V lost 4 bases, and 6 bases had no gene match. Germline loops: CDR1 GTSNPN, CDR2 SVGIG (reference sequence). The CDR3 is 15 amino acids. CDR3 sequence: CAWIRRGANTGELFF. The CDR3 DNA sequence: TGTGCCTGGATACGGCGGGGGGCAAACACCGGGGAGCTGTTTTTT.

In its sample, this clone was seen a few times. The genes are TRBV2 and TRBJ1-1, with D possibly matching TRBD1 (6 bases). Looked up from germline, CDR1 is SNHLY and CDR2 is FYNNEI. This CDR3 region has 13 residues. Trimming stripped 6 bases from V and 10 bases from J, with 18 bases between. In DNA, the CDR3 is TGTGCCAGCAGCAATACAGGGCCTGGGGGAGCTTTCTTT. It specifies CASSNTGPGGAFF.

The table lists this clone with a few counts. The J gene is TRBJ2-5, the V gene TRBV4-1, with a weak D call TRBD2 (6 bases). CDR1 and CDR2 from the germline V gene are MGHRA and YSYEKL. V shed 0 bases and J shed 5 bases, with 13 bases lying between them. This CDR3 region has 15 residues. CDR3 nucleotide sequence: TGCGCCAGCAGCCAAGATCGGGCGGGGAGGGAGACCCAGTACTTC. It translates to CASSQDRAGRETQYF.